What follows is one T cell receptor beta chain and its context. Its antigen is unknown. The sample belongs to a study of monozygotic twins with inflammatory bowel disease. Points from the study as a whole: Evidence did not back any single strong signal or clonotype linked to IBD.

The UMIs contained a 6-nucleotide sample barcode. They were added by template switching during cDNA synthesis. TCRdb re-analyzed the 5' RACE reads; it lists each CDR3 protein once, without DNA. The sample includes more than 300,000 distinct CDR3 sequences. The clonotype comes from a human donor with ulcerative colitis or Crohn's disease, or a healthy co-twin of an affected twin (not recorded which). The sequenced material came from blood.

The CDR3 spells CASTEANRYNEQFF. The genes are TRBV12-3 or TRBV12-4 and TRBJ2-1; checking the TCRdb D call of TRBD1 is not possible without DNA. This CDR3 is built from 14 residues.